The 11 T cell receptor beta chains presented below share a single source sample, sequenced in a study of blood T cell repertoires in COVID-19 (dated by TCRdb to 2020 to 2021). Libraries were built with the immunoSEQ multiplex PCR assay. TCRdb mirrors the immuneACCESS table, restricted to in-frame sequences. Some clones are absent from its copies; in checked studies, under half trace to an unresolved V gene, and the reason for the others is unknown. The sample table lists about 210,000 clones, 80% of them with a count of one. Under 8% of the sample rests with the top ten. Sequencing input: peripheral blood. The source of these receptors is a man in his 60s with acute or convalescent COVID-19.

The chain joins TRBV30 to TRBJ2-1; 14 positions agree with TRBD2. This CDR3 has 17 amino acids. V shed 1 base and J 6 bases; nucleotides not matched to a gene: 8. Looked up from germline, CDR1 is GTSNPN and CDR2 is SVGIG (reference sequence). In nucleotides, the CDR3 is TGTGCCTGGAGTGCGAGGACTAGCGGGAGGACATTCAATGAGCAGTTCTTC. It yields the protein CAWSARTSGRTFNEQFF. The entire variable domain, with the rest obtained from reference TRBV30 and TRBJ2-1, is as follows: SQTIHQWPATLVQPVGSPLSLECTVEGTSNPNLYWYRQAAGRGLQLLFYSVGIGQISSEVPQNLSASRPQDRQFILSSKKLLLSDSGFYLCAWSARTSGRTFNEQFFGPGTRLTVL.

This chain connects TRBV5-1 to TRBJ2-1; 9 nucleotides line up with TRBD2. This CDR3 has 13 amino acids. J was trimmed by 7 bases and V by 2 bases; bases with no gene match: 1. Per the germline V gene, CDR1 is SGHRS and CDR2 is YFSETQ. This CDR3 reads CASSFGLANEQFF. Here the CDR3 DNA reads TGCGCCAGCAGCTTCGGACTAGCGAATGAGCAGTTCTTC.

V usage is TRBV9 and J usage is TRBJ2-7; 11 nucleotides align to TRBD2. J gave up 6 bases and V 3 bases, and 8 bases lay outside the gene matches. Germline CDR1 is SGDLS and CDR2 is YYNGEE. The CDR3 length is 15 residues. The chain's CDR3 is CASSATSGDGGEQYF. In DNA, the CDR3 is TGTGCCAGCAGCGCGACTAGCGGGGACGGTGGCGAGCAGTACTTC.

This CDR3 is CASSSGQLSYEQYF. In DNA form, the CDR3 reads TGCGCCAGCAGCTCGGGACAACTCTCCTACGAGCAGTACTTC. The J gene is TRBJ2-7, the V gene TRBV5-1; possible D gene TRBD1, 6 bases. The CDR3 length is 14 residues. Germline V lookup: CDR1 SGHRS, CDR2 YFSETQ. V was pared by 3 bases and J by 0 bases, with 10 bases between.

This chain uses TRBV11-2 with TRBJ2-2, with D possibly matching TRBD1 (5 bases). This CDR3 is built from 16 residues. Germline V gene data show CDR1 as SGHAT and CDR2 as FQNNGV. The V and J ends lost 5 bases and 7 bases respectively, with 20 bases between them. CDR3 coding DNA: TGTGCCAGCAGCAACCAGGGTCCGGGCTTTCTCGGGGAGCTGTTTTTT. Its protein is CASSNQGPGFLGELFF.

The CDR3 DNA follows: TGTGCCAGCAGTGAAGCGCGAATTAATTCACCCCTCCACTTT. It codes for CASSEARINSPLHF. The chain has TRBV2 and TRBJ1-6; no reliable D call. Trimming stripped 0 bases from V and 6 bases from J, with 6 bases between. Germline values: CDR1 SNHLY, CDR2 FYNNEI. The CDR3 totals 14 residues.

The genes are TRBV19 and TRBJ1-2; D is unclear. The V and J ends lost 2 bases and 2 bases respectively, with 21 bases between them. Germline CDR1 LNHDA, CDR2 SQIVND (reference sequence). The length of the CDR3 is 18 residues. Here the CDR3 DNA reads TGTGCCAGTAGTATAAGTTGGTTGGCAGCGCCTCACAACTATGGCTACACCTTC. Its protein is CASSISWLAAPHNYGYTF.

The CDR3 sequence: CASSSGTGDGNTIYF. CDR3 bases: TGTGCCAGCAGCTCCGGGACAGGGGATGGAAACACCATATATTTT. The rearrangement links TRBV7-9 to TRBJ1-3; TRBD1 agrees at 10 bases. Germline V CDR1 and CDR2: SEHNR, FQNEAQ (reference sequence). This CDR3 is 15 amino acids long. V was pared by 4 bases and J by 3 bases, with 3 bases of the junction left unmatched.

CDR3 residues: CATGAGANVLTF. For the CDR3, the DNA is TGTGCCACAGGGGCTGGGGCCAACGTCCTGACTTTC. The rearrangement uses TRBV10-3 and TRBJ2-6; tentatively, D is TRBD1 (6 bases). Trimming stripped 10 bases from V and 2 bases from J, with 6 bases between. There are 12 residues in the CDR3. Germline lookup yields CDR1 ENHRY and CDR2 SYGVKD.

The chain uses TRBV6-5 and TRBJ2-3, with D possibly matching TRBD2 (5 bases). From germline, CDR1 is MNHEY and CDR2 SVGAGI. The CDR3 runs to 13 residues. Between the trimmed V and J ends, which lost 11 bases and 0 bases, there was a span of 12 bases. The CDR3 DNA sequence: TGTGCCTGCGGGTCATTTAGCACAGATACGCAGTATTTT. It translates to CACGSFSTDTQYF.

The V call is TRBV2, the J call TRBJ1-1; TRBD1 is a possible D gene (6 bases). Germline V CDR1 and CDR2: SNHLY, FYNNEI. Between the trimmed V and J ends, which lost 4 bases and 2 bases, there was a span of 14 bases. This CDR3 is built from 15 residues. The DNA for the CDR3 is TGTGCCAGCAGTGTCCCGGGGGGGGGCAACACTGAAGCTTTCTTT. Amino acid sequence: CASSVPGGGNTEAFF.